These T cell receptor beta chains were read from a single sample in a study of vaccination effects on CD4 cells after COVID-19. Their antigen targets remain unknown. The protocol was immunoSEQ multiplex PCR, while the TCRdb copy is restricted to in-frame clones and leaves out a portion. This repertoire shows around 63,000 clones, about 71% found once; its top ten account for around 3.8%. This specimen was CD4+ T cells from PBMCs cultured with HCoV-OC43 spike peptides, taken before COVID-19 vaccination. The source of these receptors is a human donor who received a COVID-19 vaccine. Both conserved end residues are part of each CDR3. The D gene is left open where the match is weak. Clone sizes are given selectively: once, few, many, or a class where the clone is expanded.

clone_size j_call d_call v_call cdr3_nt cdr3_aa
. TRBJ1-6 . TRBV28 TGTGCCAGCATCGGATTCGGGGGGCCTTCCTATAATTCACCCCTCCACTTT CASIGFGGPSYNSPLHF
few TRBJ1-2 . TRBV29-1 TGCAGCGTTGAAAGGGCGGGTAGTGGCTACACCTTC CSVERAGSGYTF
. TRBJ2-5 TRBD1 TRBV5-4 TGTGCCAGCAGCTTCGGGACAGGGATCCAAGAGACCCAGTACTTC CASSFGTGIQETQYF
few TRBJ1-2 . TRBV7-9 TGTGCCAGCAGCTTAAGGGCAGGTACCTATGGCTACACCTTC CASSLRAGTYGYTF
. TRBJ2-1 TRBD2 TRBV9 TGTGCCAGCAGCGTATTTGGCGGGGGGCAAAGCTCCTACAATGAGCAGTTCTTC CASSVFGGGQSSYNEQFF
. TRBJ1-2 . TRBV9 TGTGCCAGCAGCGTAGGACCGGTAGTGGATGGCTACACCTTC CASSVGPVVDGYTF
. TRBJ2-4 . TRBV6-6 TGTGCCACAGTCCCGGCTCTCCCGCGGAACATTCAGTACTTC CATVPALPRNIQYF
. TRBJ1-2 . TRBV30 TGTGCCTGGAGGAGACCGGGATCCTCCAACTATGGCTACACCTTC CAWRRPGSSNYGYTF
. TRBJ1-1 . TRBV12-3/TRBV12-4 TGTGCCAGCAGTTTCCAGGGATCCACTGAAGCTTTCTTT CASSFQGSTEAFF
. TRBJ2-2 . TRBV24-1 TGTGCCACCAGTGATTTCTCGGGGACAAGCGGGGAGCTGTTTTTT CATSDFSGTSGELFF
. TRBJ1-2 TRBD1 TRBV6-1 TGTGCCAGCAGGGCTACCAGGGGGGATGACTATGGCTACACCTTC CASRATRGDDYGYTF
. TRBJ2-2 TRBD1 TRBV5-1 TGCGCCAGCAGCTTGCGGGCTGGACAGGTGGGATCCACCGGGGAGCTGTTTTTT CASSLRAGQVGSTGELFF
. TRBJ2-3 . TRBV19 TGTGCCTCACGCGGGGCCATCACAGATACGCAGTATTTT CASRGAITDTQYF
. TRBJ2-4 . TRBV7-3 TGTGCCAGCAGCTTGAGCGGGCGGGGAGCCAAAAACATTCAGTACTTC CASSLSGRGAKNIQYF
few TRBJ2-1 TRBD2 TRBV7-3 TGTGCCAGCAGCCAAAGACTAGCGGCCTACAATGAGCAGTTCTTC CASSQRLAAYNEQFF
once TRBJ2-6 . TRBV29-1 TGCAGCGTGGTAGGGGCCTCTAATGGGGCCAACGTCCTGACTTTC CSVVGASNGANVLTF
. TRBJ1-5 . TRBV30 TGTGCCTGGAGTGTAGGGGGACCCAATCAGCCCCAGCATTTT CAWSVGGPNQPQHF
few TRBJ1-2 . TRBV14 TGTGCCAGCAGCCAAGAGTTAGGGGGAGCGGATGGCTACACCTTC CASSQELGGADGYTF
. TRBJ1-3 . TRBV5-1 TGCGCCAGCAGCTTGGAGGGACGGACCTCTGGAAACACCATATATTTT CASSLEGRTSGNTIYF
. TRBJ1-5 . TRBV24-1 TGTGCCACCAGTGACGGAATGAGCAATCAGCCCCAGCATTTT CATSDGMSNQPQHF
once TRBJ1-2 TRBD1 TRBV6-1 TGTGCCAGCAGCCGTCTCGACAGGGACGGTGGCTACACCTTC CASSRLDRDGGYTF
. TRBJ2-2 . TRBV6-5 TGTGCCAGCAGTTACAATGGGGGCACCGGGGAGCTGTTTTTT CASSYNGGTGELFF
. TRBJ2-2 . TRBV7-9 TGTGCCAGCAGCCAAGTCCCGCCTACAGGTTACACCGGGGAGCTGTTTTTT CASSQVPPTGYTGELFF
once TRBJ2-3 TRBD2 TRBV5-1 TGCGCCAGCAGCTTGGTGACTAGCGGGGGGGAGGATACGCAGTATTTT CASSLVTSGGEDTQYF
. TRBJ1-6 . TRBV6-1 TGTGCCAGCAGTGAAGAGGTCCAAACACCCCTCCACTTT CASSEEVQTPLHF
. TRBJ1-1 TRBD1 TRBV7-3 TGTGCCAGCGCCGTAACAGGGGCGCAGGGGGAAGCTTTCTTT CASAVTGAQGEAFF
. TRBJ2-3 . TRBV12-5 TGTGCTAGTGGTCCCCGGACGGACGGCACAGATACGCAGTATTTT CASGPRTDGTDTQYF
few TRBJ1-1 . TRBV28 TGTGCCAGCAGTTTGGTTGAGGGGAACACTGAAGCTTTCTTT CASSLVEGNTEAFF